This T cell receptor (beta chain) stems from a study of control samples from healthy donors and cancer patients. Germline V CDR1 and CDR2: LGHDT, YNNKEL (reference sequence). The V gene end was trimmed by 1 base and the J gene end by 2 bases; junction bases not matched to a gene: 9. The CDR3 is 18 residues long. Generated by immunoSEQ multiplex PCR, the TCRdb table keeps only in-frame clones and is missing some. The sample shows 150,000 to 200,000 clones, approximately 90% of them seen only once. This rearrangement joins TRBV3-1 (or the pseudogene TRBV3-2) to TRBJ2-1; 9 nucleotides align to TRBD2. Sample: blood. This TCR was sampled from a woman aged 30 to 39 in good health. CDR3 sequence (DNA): TGTGCCAGCAGCCAAGGGATCTGGCGGGAGGGACCCTACAATGAGCAGTTCTTC. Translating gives CASSQGIWREGPYNEQFF.